This TCR beta chain was recorded in a study of breast tumors, draining lymph nodes, adjacent tissues. Breast cancer patients provided tissue from their axillary draining lymph nodes. This clonotype has only one observation. Its antigen is unknown. Trimming took 4 bases from V and 10 from J; bases not matched to a gene: 7. CDR3 size: 13 residues. Germline CDR1 reads GTSNPN; CDR2 reads SVGIG (reference sequence). Study outcomes and limitations: Luminal-like breast cancer showed significantly greater tumor-nontumor repertoire similarity than basal-like breast cancer did. Compared with lymph nodes, tumors were less diverse; compared with nontumor tissue, more. Tumor T cell lymph node origin was a supported hypothesis, not proven. Data fit most tumor T cells coming from lymph node, expanding in tumor.

TCRdb redid the calling of the multiplex PCR reads with MiXCR, one entry per CDR3 protein. The data contain about 200,000 distinct CDR3 sequences, less than 40% of them singletons. The chain uses TRBV30 and TRBJ1-6; 7 nucleotides align to TRBD1. The sequencing input was axillary lymph node tissue. The receptor comes from a female donor with breast cancer. Some clones in this sample may be carry-over from other donors' samples. This CDR3 is CAWTGQVRSPLHF. The CDR3 DNA is TGTGCCTGGACCGGACAGGTTCGGTCACCCCTCCACTTT. Complete variable domain (other parts from reference TRBV30 and TRBJ1-6): SQTIHQWPATLVQPVGSPLSLECTVEGTSNPNLYWYRQAAGRGLQLLFYSVGIGQISSEVPQNLSASRPQDRQFILSSKKLLLSDSGFYLCAWTGQVRSPLHFGNGTRLTVT.